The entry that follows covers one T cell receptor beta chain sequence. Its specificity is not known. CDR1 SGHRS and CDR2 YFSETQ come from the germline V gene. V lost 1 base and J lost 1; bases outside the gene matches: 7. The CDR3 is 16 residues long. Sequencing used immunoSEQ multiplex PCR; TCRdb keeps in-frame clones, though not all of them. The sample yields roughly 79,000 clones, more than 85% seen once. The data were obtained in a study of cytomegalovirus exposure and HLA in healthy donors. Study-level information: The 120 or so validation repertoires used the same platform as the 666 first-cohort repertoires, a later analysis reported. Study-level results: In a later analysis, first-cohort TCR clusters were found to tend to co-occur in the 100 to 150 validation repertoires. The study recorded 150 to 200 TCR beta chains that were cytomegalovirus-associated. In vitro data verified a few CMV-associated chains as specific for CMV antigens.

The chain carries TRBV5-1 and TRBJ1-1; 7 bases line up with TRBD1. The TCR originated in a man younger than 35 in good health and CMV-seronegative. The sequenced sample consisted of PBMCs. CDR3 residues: CASSLQGVIGNTEAFF. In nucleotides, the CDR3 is TGCGCCAGCAGCTTGCAGGGGGTCATTGGGAACACTGAAGCTTTCTTT.